A single sample is the source of the 23 T cell receptor beta chains below, sequenced in a study of OX40 agonist ivuxolimab in advanced cancers. Some clones are missing from TCRdb's copy, which holds only in-frame ones; the method was immunoSEQ multiplex PCR. The table shows tens of thousands of clones, with roughly 84% occurring only once. The sample in question was CD4+ or CD8+ T cells sorted from blood, obtained in a trial of the OX40 agonist ivuxolimab. These receptors were collected from an adult with an advanced solid tumor such as melanoma, head and neck, liver or kidney cancer.

This sequence joins TRBV19 and TRBJ2-3; TRBD1 matches at 7 bases. In germline, CDR1 is LNHDA, CDR2 SQIVND (reference sequence). This CDR3 is built from 17 residues. Trimming took 5 bases from V and 1 from J; bases not matched to a gene: 12. The CDR3 DNA sequence: TGTGCCAGTAGTCGACCTACAGGGGCCATACGCACAGATACGCAGTATTTT. Encoded protein: CASSRPTGAIRTDTQYF.

This clone was observed a few times. This rearrangement joins TRBV7-8 to TRBJ1-2, with 12 bases matching TRBD1. This CDR3 has 16 residues. V lost 4 bases to trimming and J lost 6 bases; unmatched junction nucleotides: 9. Germline CDR1 reads SGHVS; CDR2 reads FQNEAQ. Written as DNA, the CDR3 is TGTGCCAGCAGCTCCCGGGACAGGGGGCGGGAGAATGGCTACACCTTC. Its translation is CASSSRDRGRENGYTF.

The V call is TRBV19, the J call TRBJ2-2, with 8 bases fitting TRBD2. The CDR3 totals 16 residues. Germline CDR1 is LNHDA and CDR2 is SQIVND (reference sequence). The V segment lost 0 bases and the J segment 6 bases; nucleotides outside the gene matches: 6. The CDR3 DNA reads TGTGCCAGTAGTATAGAGATTAAAGCGGGAGCCGGGGAGCTGTTTTTT. It translates to CASSIEIKAGAGELFF.

The J gene is TRBJ2-7, the V gene TRBV11-3, with 8 bases fitting TRBD2. V dropped 5 bases and J dropped 2; count of bases not matched to a gene: 5. The CDR3 has 14 amino acids. CDR1 and CDR2 from the germline V gene are SGHNT and YENEEA. The CDR3 reads CASSPRLATYEQYF. Here the CDR3 DNA reads TGTGCCAGCAGCCCAAGACTAGCGACCTACGAGCAGTACTTC. Full variable domain (missing parts from reference TRBV11-3 and TRBJ2-7): EAGVVQSPRYKIIEKKQPVAFWCNPISGHNTLYWYLQNLGQGPELLIRYENEEAVDDSQLPKDRFSAERLKGVDSTLKIQPAELGDSAVYLCASSPRLATYEQYFGPGTRLTVT.

The chain recombines TRBV7-2 with TRBJ2-7; tentatively, D is TRBD2 (6 bases). Trimming left V 2 bases short and J 0 bases short, with 14 bases between. The CDR3 length is 16 residues. The V gene's germline CDR1 is SGHTA and CDR2 FQGNSA. The chain's CDR3 is CASSLSASASSYEQYF. For the CDR3, the DNA is TGTGCCAGCAGCTTATCAGCTAGCGCGAGCTCCTACGAGCAGTACTTC.

The chain uses TRBV9 and TRBJ2-1; 8 bases map to TRBD2. This CDR3 comprises 14 residues. Germline V lookup: CDR1 SGDLS, CDR2 YYNGEE. J lost 8 bases, V lost 5 bases, and 9 bases had no gene match. CDR3 nucleotides: TGTGCCAGCAGGACTACAGTCGGGAGGGATGAGCAGTTCTTC. Encoded protein: CASRTTVGRDEQFF.

This rearrangement joins TRBV19 to TRBJ2-1, with 7 bases matching TRBD1. The CDR3 has 13 amino acids. CDR1 LNHDA and CDR2 SQIVND come from the germline V gene (reference sequence). J lost 12 bases, V lost 2 bases, and 7 bases had no gene match. CDR3 bases: TGTGCCAGTAGTATACTACAGGGGATTGGGCAGTTCTTC. Translated: CASSILQGIGQFF. Drawing the rest from reference TRBV19 and TRBJ2-1, the complete variable domain is DGGITQSPKYLFRKEGQNVTLSCEQNLNHDAMYWYRQDPGQGLRLIYYSQIVNDFQKGDIAEGYSVSREKKESFPLTVTSAQKNPTAFYLCASSILQGIGQFFGPGTRLTVL.

This clone was counted between two and nine times. This chain uses TRBV5-1 with TRBJ2-2; TRBD1 is a possible D gene (6 bases). This CDR3 has 15 amino acids. Germline-derived CDR1 and CDR2 are SGHRS and YFSETQ. V was clipped by 6 bases and J by 0 bases, with 12 bases between them. The DNA for the CDR3 is TGCGCCAGCAAACAGGGATGGTCGAACACCGGGGAGCTGTTTTTT. Translation: CASKQGWSNTGELFF.

This clone appeared a single time. The chain has TRBV6-5 and TRBJ1-3; D unclear. Germline V gene sequence: CDR1 MNHEY, CDR2 SVGAGI. The length of the CDR3 is 14 residues. V lost 4 bases and J 0 bases, leaving 7 bases between the germline ends. The CDR3 region is CASSSISSGNTIYF. The CDR3 region has the DNA TGTGCCAGCAGTTCCATCAGCTCTGGAAACACCATATATTTT.

With regard to this clone: Its ends do not fully match the called genes, so a read error is possible. The genes are TRBV29-1 and TRBJ2-1; 12 bases align to TRBD1. Germline V gene data show CDR1 as SQVTM and CDR2 as ANQGSEA. The length of the CDR3 is 16 residues. CDR3 DNA: TGCAGCGGTGAACCGGGACAGGGGGCTTCCTACAATGAGCAGTTCTTC. This codes for CSGEPGQGASYNEQFF.

Points on this clone: At one end, the junction sequence differs from germline, possibly due to a read error. The rearrangement uses TRBV6-5 and TRBJ1-1; the D is unclear. Germline CDR1 and CDR2: MNHEY and SVGAGI. The CDR3 length is 13 residues. In DNA form, the CDR3 reads TGTGTCAGCAGTTACTCGAGGCGTCTTGAAGCTTTCTTT. Protein product: CVSSYSRRLEAFF.

The chain couples TRBV11-3 to TRBJ2-2, with D perhaps matching TRBD1 (5 bases). This CDR3 spans 15 amino acids. Per germline, CDR1 SGHNT and CDR2 YENEEA. Trimming took 3 bases from V and 4 from J, leaving 12 bases between them. CDR3 protein: CASSFSGWRTGELFF. The CDR3 DNA reads TGTGCCAGCAGCTTTTCAGGGTGGCGCACCGGGGAGCTGTTTTTT.

In DNA, the CDR3 is TGTGCCAGCAGCTTAGCGCCTATAGTAGAATGGGGAGTGGAGTATGGCTACACCTTC. Its protein is CASSLAPIVEWGVEYGYTF. V is TRBV7-2 and J is TRBJ1-2; D gene unclear. V was clipped by 0 bases and J by 5 bases, with 25 bases between them. The length of the CDR3 is 19 residues. Germline V gene data show CDR1 as SGHTA and CDR2 as FQGNSA.

V is TRBV5-1 and J is TRBJ2-1, with a tentative D call TRBD2 (5 bases). Germline V gene lookup returns CDR1 SGHRS and CDR2 YFSETQ. The CDR3 is 15 residues long. V dropped 4 bases and J dropped 8 bases, with 19 bases sitting between them. The CDR3 bases are TGCGCCAGCAGCACGCGCGTCCCGGGATCAGATGAGCAGTTCTTC. Translated: CASSTRVPGSDEQFF.

The V and J genes are TRBV13 and TRBJ2-7; D is perhaps TRBD2 (5 bases). Looked up from germline, CDR1 is PRHDT and CDR2 is FYEKMQ (reference sequence). V was trimmed by 5 bases and J by 3 bases, leaving 11 bases between them. This CDR3 comprises 13 residues. Here the CDR3 DNA reads TGTGCCAGCAGCCGCGGGCGAATCTACGAGCAGTACTTC. This sequence encodes CASSRGRIYEQYF.

This chain joins TRBV10-3 and TRBJ1-1; 8 nucleotides match TRBD1. V gave up 4 bases and J gave up 7 bases; unmatched junction bases: 14. Germline CDR1 ENHRY, CDR2 SYGVKD. The CDR3 totals 16 residues. CDR3 residues: CAISVDRAVGQGEAFF. The CDR3 nucleotides are TGTGCCATCAGTGTGGACAGGGCCGTCGGTCAGGGTGAAGCTTTCTTT.

The table lists this clone with a few counts. Here the CDR3 reads CASSRQTTTNTGELFF. Written as DNA, the CDR3 is TGTGCCAGCAGCCGCCAGACTACCACGAACACCGGGGAGCTGTTTTTT. The V gene is TRBV14, the J gene TRBJ2-2; a weak D match, TRBD2 (5 bases). There are 16 residues in the CDR3. Trimming shortened V by 4 bases and J by 0 bases, and 12 bases separated the two germline ends. Germline CDR1 reads SGHDN; CDR2 reads FVKESK.

The V and J genes are TRBV4-3 and TRBJ1-6; no firm D call. The germline gives CDR1 LGHNA, CDR2 YSLEER. V was pared by 0 bases and J by 0 bases, with 9 bases between. The length of the CDR3 is 17 residues. CDR3 region: CASSQDRGSSYNSPLHF. The CDR3 region has the DNA TGCGCCAGCAGCCAAGATCGGGGAAGCTCCTATAATTCACCCCTCCACTTT.

V usage is TRBV5-8 and J usage is TRBJ1-4; D unclear. Trimming left V 2 bases short and J 3 bases short, with 8 bases between. In germline, CDR1 is SGHTS, CDR2 YDEGEE. The CDR3 is 14 residues long. As DNA, the CDR3 is TGTGCCAGCAGCTTAGGGAGTGCTAATGAAAAACTGTTTTTT. The encoded protein is CASSLGSANEKLFF.

This chain connects TRBV5-4 to TRBJ2-7, with no clear D. The CDR3 runs 13 residues. The ends were cut back, 4 bases at V and 4 bases at J, with 12 bases in the middle. CDR1 is SGHNT and CDR2 is YYREEE in the germline V gene (reference sequence). CDR3 residues: CASSPPGDYEQYF. CDR3 DNA sequence: TGTGCCAGCAGCCCCCCCGGAGATTACGAGCAGTACTTC. Drawing the rest from reference TRBV5-4 and TRBJ2-7, the complete variable domain is ETGVTQSPTHLIKTRGQQVTLRCSSQSGHNTVSWYQQALGQGPQFIFQYYREEENGRGNFPPRFSGLQFPNYSSELNVNALELDDSALYLCASSPPGDYEQYFGPGTRLTVT.

The rearrangement uses TRBV6-6 and TRBJ2-3; TRBD1 is a possible D gene (5 bases). There are 15 residues in the CDR3. Germline assignment: CDR1 MNHNY and CDR2 SVGAGI (reference sequence). The germline V and J ends were trimmed by 3 bases and 5 bases, with 15 bases remaining between them. The CDR3 nucleotides read TGTGCCAGCAGTTATCAGGGTTCACCGGGAGATACGCAGTATTTT. Translating it yields CASSYQGSPGDTQYF.

The genes are TRBV18 and TRBJ1-2; the D gene is possibly TRBD1 (5 bases). The length of the CDR3 is 15 residues. V lost 3 bases and J 4 bases, leaving 15 bases between the germline ends. Germline CDR1 and CDR2: KGHSH and LQKENI. Here the CDR3 DNA reads TGTGCCAGCTCACCTGGACCGGGGCTCTCCTATGGCTACACCTTC. Amino acid sequence: CASSPGPGLSYGYTF.

V and J are TRBV4-1 and TRBJ2-1; TRBD2 might be the D (6 bases). V lost 3 bases, J lost 7 bases, and 7 bases lay in between. Germline V gives CDR1 MGHRA, CDR2 YSYEKL. The CDR3 sequence is 12 residues long. The CDR3 loop is CASSHGGNEQFF. In DNA form, the CDR3 reads TGCGCCAGCAGCCACGGGGGAAATGAGCAGTTCTTC.